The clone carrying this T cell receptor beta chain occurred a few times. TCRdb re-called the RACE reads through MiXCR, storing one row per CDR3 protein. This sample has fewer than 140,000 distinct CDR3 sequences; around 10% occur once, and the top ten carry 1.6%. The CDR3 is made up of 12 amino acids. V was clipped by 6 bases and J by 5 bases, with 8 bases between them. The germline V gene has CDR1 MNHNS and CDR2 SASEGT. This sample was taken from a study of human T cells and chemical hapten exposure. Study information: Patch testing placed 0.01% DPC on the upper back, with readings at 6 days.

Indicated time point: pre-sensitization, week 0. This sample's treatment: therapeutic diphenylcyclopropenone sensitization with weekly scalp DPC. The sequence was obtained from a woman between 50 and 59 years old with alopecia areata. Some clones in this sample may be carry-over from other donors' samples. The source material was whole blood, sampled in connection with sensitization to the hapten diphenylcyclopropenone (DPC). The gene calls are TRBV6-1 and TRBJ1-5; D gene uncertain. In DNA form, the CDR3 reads TGTGCCAGCAGGGTCGAGTATCAGCCCCAGCATTTT. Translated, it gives CASRVEYQPQHF.